These 30 T cell receptor beta chains were sequenced from one sample in a study of shared clonotypes between healthy human individuals. Measured with immunoSEQ multiplex PCR; TCRdb has only the in-frame clones, and not every one. Here the sample spans millions of clones, about 94% being singletons. In the naive CD8 group, cells lacked CD45RO and were positively selected for CCR7, so terminally differentiated effector memory CD45RA+ cells were left out. Sequenced sample: naive CD8+ T cells sorted from blood. The receptors stem from a man younger than 30 in good health.

The J gene is TRBJ2-7, the V gene TRBV5-1, with 8 positions matching TRBD1. Per the germline V gene, CDR1 is SGHRS and CDR2 is YFSETQ. V was clipped by 0 bases and J by 0 bases; unmatched bases: 5. The CDR3 runs 16 residues. Written as DNA, the CDR3 is TGCGCCAGCAGCTTGGTTGAGACAGGGGACTCCTACGAGCAGTACTTC. Encoded protein: CASSLVETGDSYEQYF.

The chain combines TRBV9 with TRBJ2-5; D gene uncertain. Deletions cut 0 bases from V and 3 bases from J, with 9 bases between. Per germline, CDR1 SGDLS and CDR2 YYNGEE. There are 14 residues in the CDR3. The CDR3 loop reads CASSVGVFEETQYF. CDR3 bases: TGTGCCAGCAGCGTAGGAGTTTTTGAAGAGACCCAGTACTTC. The whole variable domain, filled in from reference TRBV9 and TRBJ2-5, reads DSGVTQTPKHLITATGQRVTLRCSPRSGDLSVYWYQQSLDQGLQFLIQYYNGEERAKGNILERFSAQQFPDLHSELNLSSLELGDSALYFCASSVGVFEETQYFGPGTRLLVL.

This clone was seen just once. The CDR3 DNA sequence: TGTGCCAGCAGCCACCCTCCTAGCACAGATACGCAGTATTTT. Amino acids: CASSHPPSTDTQYF. The chain employs TRBV5-4 and TRBJ2-3; D not resolved. The germline V gene encodes CDR1 SGHNT and CDR2 YYREEE (reference sequence). The CDR3 extends over 14 amino acids. Deletions cut 4 bases from V and 0 bases from J, with 9 bases between.

This chain connects TRBV7-9 to TRBJ1-1; TRBD1 matches 8 bases. J was trimmed by 3 bases and V by 5 bases; bases with no gene match: 11. The CDR3 has 16 residues. CDR1 and CDR2 (germline): SEHNR, FQNEAQ (reference sequence). The CDR3 nucleotides read TGTGCCAGCAGCCCAACCCAGGGGGCAAGGTACACTGAAGCTTTCTTT. This sequence encodes CASSPTQGARYTEAFF.

The chain couples TRBV5-4 to TRBJ1-6, with D hard to call. The length of the CDR3 is 12 residues. Germline CDR1 SGHNT, CDR2 YYREEE (reference sequence). Trimming removed 0 bases at V and 9 bases at J, with 4 bases between. The CDR3 DNA follows: TGTGCCAGCAGCTTGGCGGCTTCACCCCTCCACTTT. As protein: CASSLAASPLHF.

The CDR3: CASSVSWGGPEQYF. The DNA of the CDR3 is TGTGCCAGCAGCGTCAGCTGGGGGGGGCCCGAGCAGTACTTC. This chain uses TRBV9 with TRBJ2-7; possible D gene TRBD2, 7 bases. V was shortened by 2 bases and J by 6 bases, with 15 bases between the two germline ends. This CDR3 spans 14 amino acids. The germline gives CDR1 SGDLS, CDR2 YYNGEE.

The rearrangement joins TRBV6-5 to TRBJ2-1; 11 bases are a match to TRBD2. The ends lost 4 bases at V and 5 bases at J; junction bases unmatched: 4. The CDR3 has 15 amino acids. Germline V gene data show CDR1 as MNHEY and CDR2 as SVGAGI. The CDR3 protein is CASSSGLAENNEQFF. In DNA form, the CDR3 reads TGTGCCAGCAGTTCGGGACTAGCGGAAAACAATGAGCAGTTCTTC.

The chain carries TRBV25-1 and TRBJ1-3, with 7 bases aligning to TRBD1. The CDR3 covers 14 residues. From germline, CDR1 is MGHDK and CDR2 SYGVNS. V lost 2 bases to trimming and J lost 2 bases; unmatched junction nucleotides: 0. CDR3 loop: CASSERGPGNTIYF. DNA for the CDR3: TGTGCCAGCAGTGAAAGGGGGCCTGGAAACACCATATATTTT.

With regard to this clone: The identical CDR3 is also encoded by other nucleotide sequences in the sample. This chain uses TRBV10-3 with TRBJ2-7, with a possible D match to TRBD1 (5 bases). V was pared by 3 bases and J by 2 bases, with 11 bases between. This CDR3 spans 14 amino acids. The V gene's germline CDR1 is ENHRY and CDR2 SYGVKD. CDR3 loop: CAISEMGPTYEQYF. The CDR3 DNA sequence: TGTGCCATCAGTGAAATGGGGCCAACCTACGAGCAGTACTTC.

The V and J genes are TRBV10-3 and TRBJ2-7, with TRBD1 matching over 7 bases. Germline V gene sequence: CDR1 ENHRY, CDR2 SYGVKD. Trimming removed 4 bases from V and 3 bases from J; junction bases left unmatched: 12. This CDR3 is built from 16 residues. As DNA, the CDR3 is TGTGCCATCAGTGGGGCCTCGACAGGGATATTCTACGAGCAGTACTTC. Protein product: CAISGASTGIFYEQYF.

This clone was recorded only once. J is TRBJ2-5 and V is TRBV7-9, with D possibly called TRBD1 or TRBD2 (7 bases each). Germline V gives CDR1 SEHNR, CDR2 FQNEAQ (reference sequence). The CDR3 covers 16 residues. V was clipped by 4 bases and J by 0 bases, with 15 bases between them. Here the CDR3 reads CASSSSQGGDQETQYF. CDR3 nucleotide sequence: TGTGCCAGCAGCTCCTCCCAGGGGGGGGACCAAGAGACCCAGTACTTC.

The rearrangement uses TRBV6-5 and TRBJ2-5, with D tentatively TRBD1 (6 bases). This CDR3 has 15 amino acids. Germline CDR1 and CDR2: MNHEY and SVGAGI. V was cut by 1 base and J by 2 bases, with 11 bases left in between. For the CDR3, the DNA is TGTGCCAGCAGTTACTTCACAGGGATTCAAGAGACCCAGTACTTC. Translated, it gives CASSYFTGIQETQYF.

The gene calls are TRBV5-1 and TRBJ2-1; 10 bases agree with TRBD1. The CDR3 contains 13 residues. V was pared by 4 bases and J by 10 bases, with 5 bases of the junction left unmatched. Germline loops: CDR1 SGHRS, CDR2 YFSETQ. Here the CDR3 DNA reads TGCGCCAGCAGCGGGACAGGGGCCTGGGAGCAGTTCTTC. It is translated as CASSGTGAWEQFF.

The chain joins TRBV7-9 to TRBJ1-1; D may be TRBD1 (5 bases). Trimming left V 7 bases short and J 8 bases short, with 11 bases between. This CDR3 is 11 amino acids long. CDR1 and CDR2 (germline): SEHNR, FQNEAQ (reference sequence). This CDR3 is CASTPEGEAFF. The CDR3 DNA reads as TGTGCCAGCACCCCGGAGGGGGAAGCTTTCTTT.

This clone was seen only once. Other DNA sequences in this specimen translate into the identical CDR3. The genes are TRBV28 and TRBJ2-7, with D uncertain. CDR1 and CDR2 (germline): MDHEN, SYDVKM. Trimming left V 3 bases short and J 0 bases short, with 9 bases between. The CDR3 length is 14 residues. As DNA, the CDR3 is TGTGCCAGCAGTTTGGTCGGCAGCTCCTACGAGCAGTACTTC. As protein: CASSLVGSSYEQYF.

The genes are TRBV21-1 and TRBJ2-7; the D segment call TRBD1 is taken from the table without a DNA check. TRBV21-1 is labeled a pseudogene. CDR3 length equals 11 residues. The CDR3 reads CASSKSDEQYF. The CDR3 nucleotides are TGTGCCAGCAGCAAATCAGACGAGCAGTACTTC.

V and J are TRBV28 and TRBJ2-7; 14 nucleotides line up with TRBD2. Unmatched junction bases numbered 10, after V lost 2 bases and J lost 4 bases. CDR1 MDHEN and CDR2 SYDVKM come from the germline V gene. The CDR3 has 18 residues. The CDR3 is CASSLATFRLAGGYEQYF. DNA for the CDR3: TGTGCCAGCAGTTTAGCCACCTTTCGACTAGCGGGGGGGTACGAGCAGTACTTC.

The rearrangement uses TRBV18 and TRBJ2-7; D is unresolved. CDR3 length equals 15 residues. V was pared by 0 bases and J by 0 bases, with 9 bases between. Looked up from germline, CDR1 is KGHSH and CDR2 is LQKENI. For the CDR3, the DNA is TGTGCCAGCTCACCACCAACGGACCCCTCCTACGAGCAGTACTTC. Translation gives CASSPPTDPSYEQYF.

The chain carries TRBV7-8 and TRBJ2-7; D ambiguous. Trimming shortened V by 0 bases and J by 4 bases, and 13 bases separated the two germline ends. The CDR3 loop spans 15 amino acids. Germline loops: CDR1 SGHVS, CDR2 FQNEAQ. The CDR3 bases are TGTGCCAGCAGCTTAGCGGATCAGGAAATATACGAGCAGTACTTC. Translating it yields CASSLADQEIYEQYF.

This chain uses TRBV5-1 with TRBJ1-1; unclear D gene. The germline CDR1 and CDR2 sequences are SGHRS and YFSETQ. Trimming removed 4 bases at V and 0 bases at J, with 10 bases between. This CDR3 contains 14 residues. CDR3 amino acids: CASSAGWLNTEAFF. The CDR3 DNA reads TGCGCCAGCAGCGCGGGCTGGCTGAACACTGAAGCTTTCTTT.

The DNA of the CDR3 is TGTGCCAGCAGTCCCGGGACAGGGGACGAGCAGTACTTC. Amino acids: CASSPGTGDEQYF. The rearrangement joins TRBV6-6 to TRBJ2-7, with TRBD1 matching over 10 bases. Looked up from germline, CDR1 is MNHNY and CDR2 is SVGAGI (reference sequence). CDR3 length equals 13 residues. V was clipped by 5 bases and J by 5 bases; unmatched bases: 3.

This chain joins TRBV28 and TRBJ2-1; TRBD2 agrees at 12 bases. CDR3 length: 16 amino acids. V lost 5 bases to trimming and J lost 9 bases; unmatched junction nucleotides: 11. Germline V gives CDR1 MDHEN, CDR2 SYDVKM. CDR3 residues: CASSLGASGGAAEQFF. CDR3 bases: TGTGCCAGCAGTCTAGGGGCTAGCGGGGGGGCCGCTGAGCAGTTCTTC.

The gene calls are TRBV19 and TRBJ2-3, with D perhaps matching TRBD2 (6 bases). This CDR3 spans 15 amino acids. V lost 5 bases and J 3 bases, leaving 15 bases between the germline ends. Germline assignment: CDR1 LNHDA and CDR2 SQIVND (reference sequence). Written as DNA, the CDR3 is TGTGCCAGTAGTCCCACGGGACTCCGGACAGATACGCAGTATTTT. Residues: CASSPTGLRTDTQYF.

The CDR3 sequence: CASSDVETPLSVNTEAFF. CDR3 bases: TGTGCCAGCAGTGACGTAGAGACCCCCCTCTCCGTGAACACTGAAGCTTTCTTT. The chain is built from TRBV6-1 and TRBJ1-1; unclear D gene. Trimming shortened V by 3 bases and J by 0 bases, and 20 bases separated the two germline ends. This CDR3 is 18 amino acids long. Germline CDR1 is MNHNS and CDR2 is SASEGT.

The V call is TRBV5-8, the J call TRBJ2-7; the D gene is possibly TRBD1 (6 bases). Trimming left V 3 bases short and J 2 bases short, with 12 bases between. Germline CDR1 is SGHTS and CDR2 is YDEGEE. The CDR3 consists of 14 residues. The DNA of the CDR3 is TGTGCCAGCAGCTCCCCCAGGGGTCCCTACGAGCAGTACTTC. This encodes CASSSPRGPYEQYF.

The V gene is TRBV28, the J gene TRBJ2-1, with D uncertain. The CDR3 runs 12 residues. Germline loops: CDR1 MDHEN, CDR2 SYDVKM. V was cut by 6 bases and J by 4 bases, with 7 bases left in between. This CDR3 is CASSTNYNEQFF. For the CDR3, the DNA is TGTGCCAGCAGCACAAATTACAATGAGCAGTTCTTC.

The sample holds one count of this clone. V usage is TRBV5-1 and J usage is TRBJ2-3; 7 bases are a match to TRBD1. The CDR3 is made up of 15 amino acids. The V gene's germline CDR1 is SGHRS and CDR2 YFSETQ. The ends lost 3 bases at V and 3 bases at J; junction bases unmatched: 7. Here the CDR3 reads CASSSDRDITDTQYF. The CDR3 DNA follows: TGCGCCAGCAGCTCAGACAGGGATATTACAGATACGCAGTATTTT.

The chain carries TRBV27 and TRBJ2-1, with 13 positions matching TRBD2. V trimming: 5 bases; J trimming: 9 bases; junction bases outside the gene matches: 7. Germline V gene lookup returns CDR1 MNHEY and CDR2 SMNVEV (reference sequence). The CDR3 is made up of 15 amino acids. The DNA for the CDR3 is TGTGCCAGCAGTACTAGCGGGGGGGCGTCGGGTGAGCAGTTCTTC. It encodes CASSTSGGASGEQFF.

The V and J genes are TRBV30 and TRBJ2-1; 7 positions match TRBD2. The CDR3 runs to 13 residues. Germline trimming cut 4 bases from V and 3 bases from J; bases unmatched to any gene: 3. The germline CDR1 and CDR2 sequences are GTSNPN and SVGIG (reference sequence). Here the CDR3 reads CAWTGGNYNEQFF. The CDR3, as DNA: TGTGCCTGGACCGGGGGGAACTACAATGAGCAGTTCTTC.

The chain links TRBV6-1 to TRBJ2-5; 8 bases match TRBD1. V shed 6 bases, J shed 4 bases, and the junction held 13 bases outside the gene matches. The CDR3 totals 16 residues. From germline, CDR1 is MNHNS and CDR2 SASEGT. The CDR3 DNA sequence: TGTGCCAGCAGCGAATGGTGGCAGGGGGCGGGAGAGACCCAGTACTTC. This encodes CASSEWWQGAGETQYF.